This TCR beta chain was recovered during a study of PD-1 blockade in mismatch repair-deficient tumors. Study background: Enrolled 2013-2016, patients had progressing, pretreated mismatch repair-deficient cancers of 12 types.

Mismatch repair deficiency was confirmed in all patients, by PCR or immunohistochemistry. Here immunoSEQ multiplex PCR was the method, and the copy in TCRdb shows in-frame clones only, minus some. Here the sample spans roughly 40,000 clones, 70% to 90% being singletons. Regarding this clone: Its antigen is not known.

General study results and limits: Tumor-resident clones, often undetectable pretreatment in blood, expanded then contracted after pembrolizumab.

The sample in question was peripheral blood, obtained approximately 80 weeks after starting pembrolizumab. This clonotype originated in an adult with mismatch repair-deficient cancer.

CDR3 DNA sequence: TGTGCCAGCAGCGTAGATGTGACTAGCGGGAGAAGTGAGCAGTACTTC. Protein product: CASSVDVTSGRSEQYF. The chain carries TRBV9 and TRBJ2-7; TRBD2 aligns across 12 bases. Looked up from germline, CDR1 is SGDLS and CDR2 is YYNGEE. CDR3 length: 16 residues. Trimming removed 0 bases from V and 7 bases from J; junction bases left unmatched: 8.